This T cell receptor beta chain was captured by sequencing in a study of graft-versus-host responses after intestinal transplantation. The overall study: Induction using anti-thymocyte globulin, followed by tacrolimus and steroids for about three years, was given to all recipients. Study-wide results and caveats: Peak levels of circulating GvH clones tracked with early post-transplant HvG declines.

V trimming: 3 bases; J trimming: 0 bases; junction bases outside the gene matches: 8. CDR1 is MGHDK, CDR2 SYGVNS, per germline. The CDR3 spans 18 residues. Clones were sequenced by immunoSEQ multiplex PCR, and TCRdb holds only the in-frame ones, with some missing. This sample has 85,000 to 100,000 clones, with roughly nine tenths found just once. Of note for this clone: Its antigen is not identified.

V and J are TRBV25-1 and TRBJ2-4; 10 positions agree with TRBD1. The receptor was derived from a human donor who received an intestinal transplant. The sequenced sample was unstimulated CD4+ T cells sorted from spleen or lymph node cells, obtained before intestinal transplant. The DNA of the CDR3 is TGTGCCAGCAGTGACAGGACAGGGGGGACCTTAGCCAAAAACATTCAGTACTTC. Translation gives CASSDRTGGTLAKNIQYF.